This T cell receptor (beta chain) came from a study of blood T cells in healthy people across ages. This CDR3 has 14 amino acids. CDR1 is SEHNR, CDR2 FQNEAQ, per germline (reference sequence). The germline V and J ends were trimmed by 1 base and 3 bases, with 9 bases remaining between them. PBMCs were isolated at a quantity of at least 6 million per sample. Using a J-beta primer mix together with a sample-barcoded 5' primer, a second PCR was run for roughly 7 to 12 cycles. TCRdb ran MiXCR on the 5' RACE reads and lists one entry per CDR3 protein. The sample holds over 1,200,000 distinct CDR3 sequences, approximately 63% seen once.

This sequence was found in a man between 18 and 35 years old in good health. Sequencing was done on a sample of blood. The chain combines TRBV7-9 with TRBJ1-1; perhaps TRBD1 as D (5 bases). The CDR3 sequence is CASSLGRGDTEAFF. The DNA for the CDR3 is TGTGCCAGCAGCTTAGGACGGGGGGACACTGAAGCTTTCTTT.